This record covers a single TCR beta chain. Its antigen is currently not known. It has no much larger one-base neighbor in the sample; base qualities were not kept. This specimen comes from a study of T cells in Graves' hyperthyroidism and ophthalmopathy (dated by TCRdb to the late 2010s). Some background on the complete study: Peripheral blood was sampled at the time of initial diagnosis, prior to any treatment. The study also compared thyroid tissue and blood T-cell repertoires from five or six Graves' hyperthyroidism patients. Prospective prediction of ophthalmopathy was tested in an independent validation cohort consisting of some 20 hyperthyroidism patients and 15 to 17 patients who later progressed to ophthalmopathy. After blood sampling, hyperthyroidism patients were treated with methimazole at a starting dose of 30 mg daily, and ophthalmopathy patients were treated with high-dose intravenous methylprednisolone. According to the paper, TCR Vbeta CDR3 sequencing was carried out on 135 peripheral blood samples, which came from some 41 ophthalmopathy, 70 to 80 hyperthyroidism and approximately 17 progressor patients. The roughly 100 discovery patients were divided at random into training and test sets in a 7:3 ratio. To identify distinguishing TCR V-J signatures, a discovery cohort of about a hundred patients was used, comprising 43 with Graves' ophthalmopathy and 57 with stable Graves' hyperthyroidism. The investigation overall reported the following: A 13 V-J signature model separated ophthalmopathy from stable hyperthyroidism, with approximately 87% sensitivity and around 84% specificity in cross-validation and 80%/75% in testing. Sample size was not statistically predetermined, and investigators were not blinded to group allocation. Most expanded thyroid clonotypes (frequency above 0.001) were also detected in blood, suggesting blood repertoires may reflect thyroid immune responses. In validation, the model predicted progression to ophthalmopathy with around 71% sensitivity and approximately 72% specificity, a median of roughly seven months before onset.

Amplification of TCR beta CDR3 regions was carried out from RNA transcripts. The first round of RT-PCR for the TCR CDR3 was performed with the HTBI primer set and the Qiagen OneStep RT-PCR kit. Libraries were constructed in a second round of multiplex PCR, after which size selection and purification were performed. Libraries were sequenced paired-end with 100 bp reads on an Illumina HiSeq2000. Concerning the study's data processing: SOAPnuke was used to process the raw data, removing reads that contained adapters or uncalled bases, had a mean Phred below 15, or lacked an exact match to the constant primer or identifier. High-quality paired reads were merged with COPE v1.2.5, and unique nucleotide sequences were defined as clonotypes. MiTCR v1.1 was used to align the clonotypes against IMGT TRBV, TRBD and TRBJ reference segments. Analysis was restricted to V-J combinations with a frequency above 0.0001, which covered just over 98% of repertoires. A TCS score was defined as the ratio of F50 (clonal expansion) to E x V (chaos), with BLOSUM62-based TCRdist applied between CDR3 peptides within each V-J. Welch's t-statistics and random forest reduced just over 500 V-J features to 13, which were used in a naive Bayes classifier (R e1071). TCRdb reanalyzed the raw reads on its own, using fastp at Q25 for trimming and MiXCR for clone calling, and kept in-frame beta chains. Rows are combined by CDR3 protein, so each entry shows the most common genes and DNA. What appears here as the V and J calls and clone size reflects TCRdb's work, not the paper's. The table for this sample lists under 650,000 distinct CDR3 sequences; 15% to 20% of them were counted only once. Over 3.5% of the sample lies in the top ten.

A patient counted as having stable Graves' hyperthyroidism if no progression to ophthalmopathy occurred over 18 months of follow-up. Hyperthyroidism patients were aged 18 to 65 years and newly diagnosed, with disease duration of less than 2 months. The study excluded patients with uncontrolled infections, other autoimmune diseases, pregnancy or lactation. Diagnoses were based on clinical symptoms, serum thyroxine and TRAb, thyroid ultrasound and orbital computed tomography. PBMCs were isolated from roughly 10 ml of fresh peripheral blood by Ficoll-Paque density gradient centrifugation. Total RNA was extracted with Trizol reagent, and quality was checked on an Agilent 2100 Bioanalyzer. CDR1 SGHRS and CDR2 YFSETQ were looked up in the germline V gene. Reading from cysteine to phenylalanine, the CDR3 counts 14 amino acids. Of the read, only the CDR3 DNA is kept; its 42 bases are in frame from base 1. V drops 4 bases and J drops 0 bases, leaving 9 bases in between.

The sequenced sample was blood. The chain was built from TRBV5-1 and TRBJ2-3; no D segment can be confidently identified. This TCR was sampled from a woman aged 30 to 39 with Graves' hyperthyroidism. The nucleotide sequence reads TGCGCCAGCAGCACCCTGTCAAGCACAGATACGCAGTATTTT. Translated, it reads CASSTLSSTDTQYF.